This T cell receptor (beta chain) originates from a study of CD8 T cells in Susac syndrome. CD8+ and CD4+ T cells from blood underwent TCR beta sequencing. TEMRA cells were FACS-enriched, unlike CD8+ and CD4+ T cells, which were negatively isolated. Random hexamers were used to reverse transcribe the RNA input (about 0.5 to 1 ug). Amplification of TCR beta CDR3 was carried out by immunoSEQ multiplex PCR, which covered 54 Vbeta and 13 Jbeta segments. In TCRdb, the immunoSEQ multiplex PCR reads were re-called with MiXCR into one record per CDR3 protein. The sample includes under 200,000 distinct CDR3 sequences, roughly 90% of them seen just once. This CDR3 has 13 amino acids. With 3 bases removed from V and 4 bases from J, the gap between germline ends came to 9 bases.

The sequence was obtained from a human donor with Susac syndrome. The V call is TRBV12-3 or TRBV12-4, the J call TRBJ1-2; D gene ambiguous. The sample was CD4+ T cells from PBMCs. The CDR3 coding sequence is TGTGCCAGCAGTTTTGAGGGATCCTATGGCTACACCTTC. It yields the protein CASSFEGSYGYTF.